Sequencing of this T cell receptor (beta chain) was carried out in a study of T cells in women clearing cervical HPV infection. Whole-study context: Case blood was drawn a median around 150 days after lesion detection.

In germline, CDR1 is SGHTA, CDR2 FQGNSA. The CDR3 covers 14 residues. V gave up 4 bases and J gave up 2 bases, with 11 bases separating them. Details on this clone: Coverage ceases 3 residues before the CDR3 finishes, and the germline J gene fills in the end.

The data were produced by immunoSEQ multiplex PCR, yet TCRdb's version contains in-frame clones alone and is incomplete. The sample totals around 19,000 clones. MY09/MY11 PCR detected cervical HPV DNA; dot-blot assigned genotypes. Sequenced sample: blood buffy coat. The TCR sequence derives from a woman between 18 and 70 years old with a cervical HPV16 infection that either progressed to CIN3+ or cleared (not recorded which). This chain uses TRBV7-2 with TRBJ1-2; unclear D gene. The covered CDR3 bases are TGTGCCAGCAGCTCTGCCACACCCAACTATGGC. Its protein is CASSSATPNYG. The whole CDR3 sequence reads CASSSATPNYGYTF.